This TCR beta chain was observed in a study of cytomegalovirus exposure and HLA in healthy donors. Germline V CDR1 and CDR2: SGHAT, FQNNGV. The CDR3 length is 12 residues. J gave up 7 bases and V 5 bases, and 2 bases lay outside the gene matches. 13 Jbeta primers and 60 Vbeta primers were used for the PCR. Clones were sequenced by immunoSEQ multiplex PCR, and TCRdb holds only the in-frame ones, with some missing. The sample contains about 160,000 clones, around 79% of which appear only once. This TCR came from a woman between 40 and 55 years old in good health and CMV-seronegative. Material for sequencing was PBMCs. The gene calls are TRBV11-2 and TRBJ2-5, with 9 positions matching TRBD2. Written as DNA, the CDR3 is TGTGCCAGCAGCACGGGACTAGCGACCCAGTACTTC. Translating it yields CASSTGLATQYF.